This T cell receptor (beta chain) was captured by sequencing in a study of T cell repertoires in cytomegalovirus infection. Study-level background: Matching HLA type and CMV infection were both indicated by public TCR beta signatures. Broader study findings: Dominant in the ex vivo response were TCR beta clonotypes restricted by HLA-C and specific for CMV. Cumulative public TCR beta family frequency identified CMV carriers with the relevant HLA.

About this clonotype: The antigen remains undetermined.

CDR3 length: 15 residues. From germline, CDR1 is MGHRA and CDR2 YSYEKL. Trimming stripped 4 bases from V and 2 bases from J, with 15 bases between. TCRdb fed the reads into MiXCR, producing one record per CDR3 protein. This sample has about 180,000 distinct CDR3 sequences, with about a sixth found just once. This clonotype originated in a human donor in good health (CMV status not recorded). Some clones in this sample may be carry-over from other donors' samples. Sequencing was performed on CD8+ T cells from PBMCs. The chain recombines TRBV4-1 with TRBJ2-7, with unresolved D. As DNA, the CDR3 is TGCGCCAGCAGCCCACAGACCCCTTCGACCTACGAGCAGTACTTC. It yields the protein CASSPQTPSTYEQYF.